The 14 T cell receptor beta chains given below trace back to one sample, sequenced in a study of T-cell memory formation after mild COVID-19. TCRdb processed the 5' RACE reads anew with MiXCR; each CDR3 protein has one entry. The sample lists fewer than 250,000 distinct CDR3 sequences, 15% to 17% occurring once. Material: PBMCs or a T cell subset sorted from them (not recorded which). The origin of the receptors is an adult woman who had mild COVID-19 (a few samples of this study predate the infection). Cell type and time point are not known.

This clonotype was detected only a few times. The chain recombines TRBV10-2 with TRBJ2-3, with TRBD2 matching 11 bases. Trimming took 7 bases from V and 3 from J; bases not matched to a gene: 3. CDR1 and CDR2 (germline): WSHSY, SAAADI. The CDR3 is 14 amino acids. The CDR3 spells CASKLAGETDTQYF. CDR3 DNA sequence: TGCGCCAGCAAACTAGCGGGAGAAACAGATACGCAGTATTTT.

Only a few counts were recorded for this clonotype. The rearrangement uses TRBV7-6 and TRBJ2-5, with D possibly TRBD1 on 5 matching bases. Per the germline V gene, CDR1 is SGHVS and CDR2 is FNYEAQ. Trimming took 1 base from V and 3 from J, leaving 12 bases between them. The CDR3 length is 15 residues. Written as DNA, the CDR3 is TGTGCCAGCAGCTTAGTCCAGGGCCCAGAAGAGACCCAGTACTTC. Translation gives CASSLVQGPEETQYF. The full variable domain, completed using reference TRBV7-6 and TRBJ2-5, is GAGVSQSPRYKVTKRGQDVALRCDPISGHVSLYWYRQALGQGPEFLTYFNYEAQQDKSGLPNDRFSAERPEGSISTLTIQRTEQRDSAMYRCASSLVQGPEETQYFGPGTRLLVL.

This clonotype was picked up a small number of times. V is TRBV6-5 and J is TRBJ1-2; 8 bases match TRBD1. Trimming at V came to 4 bases and at J to 1 base, leaving 2 bases not matched to a gene. In germline, CDR1 is MNHEY, CDR2 SVGAGI. The CDR3 length is 14 residues. CDR3 protein: CASSSGGVNYGYTF. The CDR3 nucleotides read TGTGCCAGCAGTTCAGGGGGCGTTAACTATGGCTACACCTTC.

This clonotype has only a few counts. The chain uses TRBV6-5 and TRBJ1-2; 7 nucleotides match TRBD1. Germline V CDR1 and CDR2: MNHEY, SVGAGI. This CDR3 has 16 amino acids. V lost 4 bases to trimming and J lost 0 bases; unmatched junction nucleotides: 8. CDR3 sequence (DNA): TGTGCCAGCAGTTCGTCAGGACAGGATTCTAACTATGGCTACACCTTC. Its translation: CASSSSGQDSNYGYTF.

This clonotype was seen many times. An end of the junction does not agree with germline; a read error may underlie this. The gene calls are TRBV12-3 or TRBV12-4 and TRBJ2-3, with unresolved D. The CDR3 sequence is 15 residues long. The CDR3 here is CASSLVGGSTDTQYF. DNA of the CDR3: TGTGCTAGCAGCTTAGTAGGTGGCAGCACAGATACGCAGTATTTT.

The genes are TRBV12-3 or TRBV12-4 and TRBJ1-2, with D possibly matching TRBD1 (5 bases). The CDR3 covers 15 residues. V lost 3 bases to trimming and J lost 3 bases, with 14 bases between them. DNA for the CDR3: TGTGCCAGCAGTTTTGGTCTGGGGGAATACTATGGCTACACCTTC. Translating gives CASSFGLGEYYGYTF.

At least ten counts were recorded for this clonotype. The CDR3 sequence: CASSPGLAGVRGTGELFF. The CDR3 DNA reads TGTGCCAGCAGCCCGGGACTAGCGGGAGTTCGTGGCACCGGGGAGCTGTTTTTT. The chain carries TRBV7-2 and TRBJ2-2, with 14 bases matching TRBD2. This CDR3 has 18 residues. Looked up from germline, CDR1 is SGHTA and CDR2 is FQGNSA. Trimming cost V 5 bases and J 4 bases; bases outside gene matches: 9.

This clonotype was counted only a few times. V gene TRBV7-9 combines with J gene TRBJ2-2, with D hard to call. CDR1 and CDR2 (germline): SEHNR, FQNEAQ (reference sequence). This CDR3 has 14 residues. Deletions cut 3 bases from V and 1 base from J, with 6 bases between. The CDR3 loop is CASSFSRNTGELFF. The CDR3 nucleotides read TGTGCCAGCAGCTTTTCCAGGAACACCGGGGAGCTGTTTTTT.

This clonotype was detected only a few times. The V and J genes are TRBV27 and TRBJ2-3; D gene unclear. The CDR3 length is 12 residues. The germline V and J ends were trimmed by 4 bases and 6 bases, with 8 bases remaining between them. CDR1 and CDR2 (germline): MNHEY, SMNVEV (reference sequence). The DNA for the CDR3 is TGTGCCAGCAGTTCCTCGGACGATACGCAGTATTTT. It translates to CASSSSDDTQYF.

This clonotype occurred a few times. The chain employs TRBV20-1 and TRBJ2-7; no reliable D call. V was clipped by 4 bases and J by 3 bases, with 10 bases between them. Germline CDR1 and CDR2: DFQATT and SNEGSKA (reference sequence). CDR3 length: 12 residues. CDR3 sequence: CSANVLHYEQYF. In DNA, the CDR3 is TGCAGTGCTAATGTGCTTCACTACGAGCAGTACTTC.

This clonotype was found a few times. The chain joins TRBV5-1 to TRBJ2-3, with TRBD2 matching 8 bases. The germline CDR1 and CDR2 sequences are SGHRS and YFSETQ. The CDR3 length is 16 residues. Trimming cost V 1 base and J 3 bases; bases outside gene matches: 7. The CDR3 protein is CASSLRGGPMTDTQYF. CDR3 bases: TGCGCCAGCAGCTTGCGGGGGGGCCCGATGACAGATACGCAGTATTTT.

The V gene is TRBV9, the J gene TRBJ1-6; D call uncertain. Trimming removed 4 bases at V and 9 bases at J, with 14 bases between. Germline-derived CDR1 and CDR2 are SGDLS and YYNGEE. CDR3 length equals 14 residues. The CDR3 region is CASSPEPSGSPLHF. The DNA for the CDR3 is TGTGCCAGCAGCCCGGAACCGAGTGGTTCACCCCTCCACTTT.

There are a few counts of this clonotype. This sequence joins TRBV7-9 and TRBJ2-2; D is undetermined. The germline V gene encodes CDR1 SEHNR and CDR2 FQNEAQ (reference sequence). This CDR3 contains 14 residues. Trimming removed 0 bases at V and 4 bases at J, with 6 bases between. CDR3: CASSLAESTGELFF. In DNA form, the CDR3 reads TGTGCCAGCAGCTTAGCGGAAAGCACCGGGGAGCTGTTTTTT. Supplemented by reference TRBV7-9 and TRBJ2-2, the full variable domain reads DTGVSQNPRHKITKRGQNVTFRCDPISEHNRLYWYRQTLGQGPEFLTYFQNEAQLEKSRLLSDRFSAERPKGSFSTLEIQRTEQGDSAMYLCASSLAESTGELFFGEGSRLTVL.

This rearrangement joins TRBV19 to TRBJ1-2, with 7 bases that match TRBD1. Germline V gene lookup returns CDR1 LNHDA and CDR2 SQIVND (reference sequence). V shed 9 bases and J 6 bases; nucleotides not matched to a gene: 22. This CDR3 spans 17 amino acids. CDR3 sequence reads: CASSITGVRGHENGYTF. The CDR3 DNA is TGTGCCAGCTCCATAACGGGGGTGAGGGGGCACGAAAATGGCTACACCTTC. Using reference TRBV19 and TRBJ1-2 for the parts outside the CDR3, the full variable domain is DGGITQSPKYLFRKEGQNVTLSCEQNLNHDAMYWYRQDPGQGLRLIYYSQIVNDFQKGDIAEGYSVSREKKESFPLTVTSAQKNPTAFYLCASSITGVRGHENGYTFGSGTRLTVV.